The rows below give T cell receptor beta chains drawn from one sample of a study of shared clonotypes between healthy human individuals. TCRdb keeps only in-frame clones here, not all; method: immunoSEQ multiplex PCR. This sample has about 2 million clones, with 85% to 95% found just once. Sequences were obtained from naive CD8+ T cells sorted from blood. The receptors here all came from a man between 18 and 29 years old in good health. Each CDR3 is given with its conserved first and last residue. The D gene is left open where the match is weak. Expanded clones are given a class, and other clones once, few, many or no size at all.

CDR3 protein: CASSFRVGPDTQYF
CDR3 DNA: TGTGCCAGCAGCTTCCGGGTGGGTCCAGATACGCAGTATTTT
clone size: NA
V gene: TRBV5-5
J gene: TRBJ2-3
D gene: NA

CDR3 protein: CASSLVKGGAYEAFF
CDR3 DNA: TGTGCCAGCAGCTTGGTTAAAGGAGGGGCTTATGAAGCTTTCTTT
clone size: once
V gene: TRBV5-4
J gene: TRBJ1-1
D gene: NA

CDR3 protein: CASSLFSRTDPSGANVLTF
CDR3 DNA: TGTGCCAGCAGTTTATTTTCTCGGACCGATCCGTCTGGGGCCAACGTCCTGACTTTC
clone size: NA
V gene: TRBV27
J gene: TRBJ2-6
D gene: NA

CDR3 protein: CASSLERGRANGEQFF
CDR3 DNA: TGTGCCAGCAGCTTAGAACGCGGGAGGGCCAATGGTGAGCAGTTCTTC
clone size: NA
V gene: TRBV13
J gene: TRBJ2-1
D gene: TRBD2

CDR3 protein: CASSVEGAGFGQETQYF
CDR3 DNA: TGTGCCAGCAGCGTAGAGGGGGCGGGATTTGGCCAAGAGACCCAGTACTTC
clone size: NA
V gene: TRBV9
J gene: TRBJ2-5
D gene: NA

CDR3 protein: CASSLGGGGAEQYF
CDR3 DNA: TGTGCCAGCAGCTTGGGCGGCGGGGGGGCCGAGCAGTACTTC
clone size: NA
V gene: TRBV5-6
J gene: TRBJ2-7
D gene: TRBD2

CDR3 protein: CASSLGWDVGELFF
CDR3 DNA: TGTGCCAGCAGCTTAGGTTGGGACGTCGGGGAGCTGTTTTTT
clone size: NA
V gene: TRBV13
J gene: TRBJ2-2
D gene: NA

CDR3 protein: CASSEDSGTSYEQYF
CDR3 DNA: TGCGCCAGCAGCGAAGATTCCGGGACGTCCTACGAGCAGTACTTC
clone size: NA
V gene: TRBV4-3
J gene: TRBJ2-7
D gene: NA

CDR3 protein: CASSWGSYNSPLHF
CDR3 DNA: TGTGCCAGCAGTTGGGGATCCTATAATTCACCCCTCCACTTT
clone size: NA
V gene: TRBV27
J gene: TRBJ1-6
D gene: NA

CDR3 protein: CATLRDRDSNEQFF
CDR3 DNA: TGTGCCACCCTCCGGGACAGAGATAGCAATGAGCAGTTCTTC
clone size: once
V gene: TRBV19
J gene: TRBJ2-1
D gene: TRBD1

CDR3 protein: CASSLGTGNTEAFF
CDR3 DNA: TGTGCCAGCAGCTTGGGAACAGGGAACACTGAAGCTTTCTTT
clone size: NA
V gene: TRBV5-6
J gene: TRBJ1-1
D gene: NA